These T cell receptor beta chains were read from a single sample in a study of T-cell reconstitution after alpha-beta-depleted transplantation in children. TCRdb redid the calling of the PCR reads with MiXCR, one entry per CDR3 protein. In the table there are 350,000 to 500,000 distinct CDR3 sequences, about 45% of which are singletons. Source: PBMCs, taken before TCRalphabeta/CD19-depleted stem cell transplant. The receptor source for this set is a girl between 2 and 10 years old with aplastic anemia, due to receive a stem cell transplant. The CDR3 runs from the conserved cysteine through the conserved F or W. Each record gives: V gene, D gene, J gene, clone size, CDR3 length, CDR3 protein, CDR3 DNA. The D gene is left open where the match is weak. Not all rows give a size; the values are once, few, many and, for expanded clones, a class.

V gene: TRBV29-1
D gene: TRBD1
J gene: TRBJ1-1
clone size: many
CDR3 length: 13
CDR3 protein: CSVFKRGPTEAFF
CDR3 DNA: TGCAGCGTTTTTAAGAGGGGGCCCACTGAAGCTTTCTTT

V gene: TRBV20-1
D gene: NA
J gene: TRBJ1-2
clone size: few
CDR3 length: 16
CDR3 protein: CSASRTTGGRNYGYTF
CDR3 DNA: TGCAGTGCTAGCAGGACTACTGGTGGGCGCAACTATGGCTACACCTTC

V gene: TRBV7-9
D gene: NA
J gene: TRBJ2-7
clone size: NA
CDR3 length: 16
CDR3 protein: CASSLPTGPRLSEQYF
CDR3 DNA: TGTGCCAGCAGCTTACCGACCGGGCCCCGTCTCTCGGAGCAGTACTTC

V gene: TRBV6-2/TRBV6-3
D gene: TRBD1
J gene: TRBJ2-7
clone size: few
CDR3 length: 16
CDR3 protein: CASSYSRDRGLYEQYF
CDR3 DNA: TGTGCCAGCAGTTACTCGAGGGACAGGGGGCTCTACGAGCAGTACTTC

V gene: TRBV7-9
D gene: NA
J gene: TRBJ1-2
clone size: NA
CDR3 length: 14
CDR3 protein: CASSLGRTAYGYTF
CDR3 DNA: TGTGCCAGCAGCTTAGGAAGGACAGCTTATGGCTACACCTTC

V gene: TRBV28
D gene: NA
J gene: TRBJ2-1
clone size: NA
CDR3 length: 14
CDR3 protein: CASSSPGALNEQFF
CDR3 DNA: TGTGCCAGCAGTTCCCCAGGGGCCTTGAATGAGCAGTTCTTC

V gene: TRBV4-1
D gene: NA
J gene: TRBJ2-7
clone size: once
CDR3 length: 15
CDR3 protein: CASSALSRRTYEQYF
CDR3 DNA: TGCGCCAGCAGCGCACTTAGCAGACGGACCTACGAGCAGTACTTC

V gene: TRBV20-1
D gene: TRBD2
J gene: TRBJ2-1
clone size: many
CDR3 length: 13
CDR3 protein: CSARPSGSGEQFF
CDR3 DNA: TGCAGTGCTAGGCCTAGCGGCAGTGGGGAGCAGTTCTTC

V gene: TRBV3-1
D gene: TRBD1
J gene: TRBJ2-1
clone size: few
CDR3 length: 15
CDR3 protein: CASSQNIDRGNEQFF
CDR3 DNA: TGTGCCAGCAGCCAAAATATCGACAGGGGAAATGAGCAGTTCTTC

V gene: TRBV20-1
D gene: NA
J gene: TRBJ1-2
clone size: NA
CDR3 length: 16
CDR3 protein: CSARDPKSSANYGYTF
CDR3 DNA: TGCAGTGCTAGAGACCCCAAGTCGTCAGCTAACTATGGCTACACCTTC

V gene: TRBV7-9
D gene: NA
J gene: TRBJ2-1
clone size: few
CDR3 length: 14
CDR3 protein: CASGLMSSYNEQFF
CDR3 DNA: TGTGCCAGCGGATTGATGAGCTCCTACAATGAGCAGTTCTTC

V gene: TRBV20-1
D gene: NA
J gene: TRBJ2-3
clone size: NA
CDR3 length: 12
CDR3 protein: CSARPFPGTQYF
CDR3 DNA: TGCAGTGCTAGACCCTTTCCGGGTACGCAGTATTTT

V gene: TRBV28
D gene: NA
J gene: TRBJ2-7
clone size: NA
CDR3 length: 17
CDR3 protein: CASSFSRGGTEAYEQYF
CDR3 DNA: TGTGCCAGCAGTTTTAGTCGAGGCGGGACAGAGGCCTACGAGCAGTACTTC

V gene: TRBV27
D gene: TRBD1
J gene: TRBJ2-7
clone size: NA
CDR3 length: 15
CDR3 protein: CASSSWVRDRGEQYF
CDR3 DNA: TGTGCCAGCTCCTCTTGGGTAAGGGACAGGGGCGAGCAGTACTTC

V gene: TRBV5-1
D gene: NA
J gene: TRBJ2-1
clone size: NA
CDR3 length: 16
CDR3 protein: CASSLSGHPSYNEQFF
CDR3 DNA: TGCGCCAGCAGCTTATCAGGGCACCCCTCCTACAATGAGCAGTTCTTC

V gene: TRBV18
D gene: TRBD1
J gene: TRBJ2-3
clone size: many
CDR3 length: 16
CDR3 protein: CASSPTGQLFTDTQYF
CDR3 DNA: TGTGCCAGCTCACCTACGGGACAGTTGTTCACAGATACGCAGTATTTT

V gene: TRBV11-2
D gene: TRBD2
J gene: TRBJ2-1
clone size: many
CDR3 length: 21
CDR3 protein: CASSLGQLAGLLAGSYNEQFF
CDR3 DNA: TGTGCCAGCAGCTTAGGTCAACTAGCGGGCCTATTAGCAGGCTCCTACAATGAGCAGTTCTTC

V gene: TRBV20-1
D gene: TRBD2
J gene: TRBJ2-1
clone size: NA
CDR3 length: 19
CDR3 protein: CSATGKVTSVAIWNNEQFF
CDR3 DNA: TGCAGTGCTACAGGAAAGGTAACTAGCGTAGCTATTTGGAACAATGAGCAGTTCTTC

V gene: TRBV6-2/TRBV6-3
D gene: NA
J gene: TRBJ2-5
clone size: many
CDR3 length: 14
CDR3 protein: CASSPGGLLETQYF
CDR3 DNA: TGTGCCAGCAGCCCGGGCGGACTGTTAGAGACCCAGTACTTC

V gene: TRBV20-1
D gene: TRBD1
J gene: TRBJ2-7
clone size: NA
CDR3 length: 13
CDR3 protein: CSAADRGLREQYF
CDR3 DNA: TGCAGTGCTGCGGACAGGGGGCTAAGGGAGCAGTACTTC

V gene: TRBV6-2/TRBV6-3
D gene: TRBD2
J gene: TRBJ2-2
clone size: many
CDR3 length: 18
CDR3 protein: CASSKVAGDLYGTGELFF
CDR3 DNA: TGTGCCAGCAGTAAGGTAGCGGGGGACCTGTACGGGACCGGGGAGCTGTTTTTT

V gene: TRBV5-1
D gene: NA
J gene: TRBJ2-7
clone size: NA
CDR3 length: 16
CDR3 protein: CASSLGATRGSYEQYF
CDR3 DNA: TGCGCCAGCAGCCTGGGGGCGACCAGGGGATCCTACGAGCAGTACTTC

V gene: TRBV20-1
D gene: TRBD1
J gene: TRBJ2-2
clone size: NA
CDR3 length: 16
CDR3 protein: CSAPRVGTVNTGELFF
CDR3 DNA: TGCAGTGCGCCGAGAGTAGGGACAGTGAACACCGGGGAGCTGTTTTTT

V gene: TRBV21-1
D gene: NA
J gene: TRBJ2-7
clone size: NA
CDR3 length: 16
CDR3 protein: CASSTRQGVKNHEQYF
CDR3 DNA: TGTGCCAGCAGCACTCGACAGGGGGTGAAGAATCACGAGCAGTACTTC

V gene: TRBV12-3/TRBV12-4
D gene: NA
J gene: TRBJ2-1
clone size: few
CDR3 length: 15
CDR3 protein: CASSLRTQGPNEQFF
CDR3 DNA: TGTGCCAGCAGTTTACGGACACAAGGCCCCAATGAGCAGTTCTTC

V gene: TRBV20-1
D gene: NA
J gene: TRBJ2-1
clone size: NA
CDR3 length: 14
CDR3 protein: CSVPSRVRGNEQFF
CDR3 DNA: TGCAGTGTCCCTTCGCGGGTGCGAGGGAATGAGCAGTTCTTC

V gene: TRBV5-1
D gene: TRBD1
J gene: TRBJ1-4
clone size: NA
CDR3 length: 14
CDR3 protein: CASRPGQSNEKLFF
CDR3 DNA: TGCGCCAGCCGACCGGGACAGAGTAATGAAAAACTGTTTTTT

V gene: TRBV20-1
D gene: NA
J gene: TRBJ1-1
clone size: few
CDR3 length: 15
CDR3 protein: CSALWRGGLNTEAFF
CDR3 DNA: TGCAGTGCACTCTGGAGGGGGGGGTTGAACACTGAAGCTTTCTTT

V gene: TRBV15
D gene: NA
J gene: TRBJ2-1
clone size: NA
CDR3 length: 16
CDR3 protein: CATSGHTRSGSNEQFF
CDR3 DNA: TGTGCCACCAGCGGGCATACTAGGTCAGGCAGCAATGAGCAGTTCTTC

V gene: TRBV6-2/TRBV6-3
D gene: TRBD1
J gene: TRBJ2-1
clone size: many
CDR3 length: 13
CDR3 protein: CASRPTGENEQFF
CDR3 DNA: TGTGCCAGCAGACCGACAGGGGAAAATGAGCAGTTCTTC

V gene: TRBV12-3/TRBV12-4
D gene: NA
J gene: TRBJ1-6
clone size: NA
CDR3 length: 13
CDR3 protein: CASSLDTHSPLHF
CDR3 DNA: TGTGCCAGCAGTCTCGACACGCATTCACCCCTCCACTTT

V gene: TRBV11-2
D gene: NA
J gene: TRBJ2-6
clone size: many
CDR3 length: 15
CDR3 protein: CASSPPSSGANVLTF
CDR3 DNA: TGTGCCAGCAGCCCCCCGAGCTCTGGGGCCAACGTCCTGACTTTC

V gene: TRBV5-6
D gene: TRBD1
J gene: TRBJ2-1
clone size: NA
CDR3 length: 16
CDR3 protein: CASSVVRDRGRNEQFF
CDR3 DNA: TGTGCCAGCAGCGTAGTCCGGGACAGGGGGCGCAATGAGCAGTTCTTC

V gene: TRBV7-9
D gene: NA
J gene: TRBJ2-4
clone size: NA
CDR3 length: 17
CDR3 protein: CASSLVTGPNGRNIQYF
CDR3 DNA: TGTGCCAGCAGCTTAGTAACAGGGCCCAACGGGAGAAACATTCAGTACTTC

V gene: TRBV5-1
D gene: NA
J gene: TRBJ2-6
clone size: NA
CDR3 length: 15
CDR3 protein: CASSFESAGANVLTF
CDR3 DNA: TGCGCCAGCAGCTTCGAGTCGGCTGGGGCCAACGTCCTGACTTTC

V gene: TRBV5-1
D gene: NA
J gene: TRBJ2-4
clone size: few
CDR3 length: 13
CDR3 protein: CASSLGAENIQYF
CDR3 DNA: TGCGCCAGCAGCTTGGGTGCCGAAAACATTCAGTACTTC

V gene: TRBV15
D gene: TRBD1
J gene: TRBJ2-5
clone size: NA
CDR3 length: 18
CDR3 protein: CATSRLLGTGVDQETQYF
CDR3 DNA: TGTGCCACCAGCAGATTACTCGGGACAGGGGTGGACCAAGAGACCCAGTACTTC

V gene: TRBV6-5
D gene: NA
J gene: TRBJ2-5
clone size: NA
CDR3 length: 14
CDR3 protein: CASSYVRSGETQYF
CDR3 DNA: TGTGCCAGCAGTTACGTCAGGTCGGGAGAGACCCAGTACTTC

V gene: TRBV11-2
D gene: NA
J gene: TRBJ1-1
clone size: few
CDR3 length: 14
CDR3 protein: CASSLDFPNTEAFF
CDR3 DNA: TGTGCCAGCAGCTTAGATTTCCCGAACACTGAAGCTTTCTTT

V gene: TRBV28
D gene: NA
J gene: TRBJ2-5
clone size: many
CDR3 length: 17
CDR3 protein: CASSYTGQSPYQETQYF
CDR3 DNA: TGTGCCAGCAGTTACACAGGACAGAGCCCGTACCAAGAGACCCAGTACTTC

V gene: TRBV5-1
D gene: NA
J gene: TRBJ2-2
clone size: many
CDR3 length: 13
CDR3 protein: CASSLQGSQELFF
CDR3 DNA: TGCGCCAGCAGCTTACAGGGTTCCCAGGAGCTGTTTTTT

V gene: TRBV5-1
D gene: TRBD1
J gene: TRBJ1-1
clone size: NA
CDR3 length: 15
CDR3 protein: CASSLTGTGNTEAFF
CDR3 DNA: TGCGCCAGCAGCCTAACCGGGACAGGGAACACTGAAGCTTTCTTT

V gene: TRBV9
D gene: NA
J gene: TRBJ1-5
clone size: many
CDR3 length: 13
CDR3 protein: CASSPRPGEPQHF
CDR3 DNA: TGTGCCAGCAGCCCCCGGCCTGGGGAGCCCCAGCATTTT

V gene: TRBV20-1
D gene: NA
J gene: TRBJ2-1
clone size: NA
CDR3 length: 13
CDR3 protein: CSVTSSSYNEQFF
CDR3 DNA: TGCAGTGTGACCTCCAGCTCCTACAATGAGCAGTTCTTC

V gene: TRBV28
D gene: NA
J gene: TRBJ1-2
clone size: NA
CDR3 length: 15
CDR3 protein: CASSLPWGGRYGDTF
CDR3 DNA: TGTGCCAGCAGTTTACCTTGGGGGGGTCGGTATGGCGACACCTTC